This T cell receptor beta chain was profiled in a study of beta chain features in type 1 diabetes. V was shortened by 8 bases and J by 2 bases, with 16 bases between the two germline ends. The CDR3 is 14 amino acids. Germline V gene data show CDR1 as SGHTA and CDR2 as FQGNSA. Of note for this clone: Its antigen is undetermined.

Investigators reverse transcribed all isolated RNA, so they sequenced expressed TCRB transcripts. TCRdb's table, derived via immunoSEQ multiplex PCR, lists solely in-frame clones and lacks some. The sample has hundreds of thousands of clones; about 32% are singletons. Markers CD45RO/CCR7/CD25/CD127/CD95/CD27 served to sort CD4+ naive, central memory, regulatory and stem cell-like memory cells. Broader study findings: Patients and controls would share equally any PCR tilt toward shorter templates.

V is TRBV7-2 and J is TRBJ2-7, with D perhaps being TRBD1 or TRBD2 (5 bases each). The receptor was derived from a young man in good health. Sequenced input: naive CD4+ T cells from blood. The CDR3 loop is CASWLPGAAYEQYF. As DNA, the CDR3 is TGTGCCAGCTGGCTCCCCGGGGCAGCCTACGAGCAGTACTTC.